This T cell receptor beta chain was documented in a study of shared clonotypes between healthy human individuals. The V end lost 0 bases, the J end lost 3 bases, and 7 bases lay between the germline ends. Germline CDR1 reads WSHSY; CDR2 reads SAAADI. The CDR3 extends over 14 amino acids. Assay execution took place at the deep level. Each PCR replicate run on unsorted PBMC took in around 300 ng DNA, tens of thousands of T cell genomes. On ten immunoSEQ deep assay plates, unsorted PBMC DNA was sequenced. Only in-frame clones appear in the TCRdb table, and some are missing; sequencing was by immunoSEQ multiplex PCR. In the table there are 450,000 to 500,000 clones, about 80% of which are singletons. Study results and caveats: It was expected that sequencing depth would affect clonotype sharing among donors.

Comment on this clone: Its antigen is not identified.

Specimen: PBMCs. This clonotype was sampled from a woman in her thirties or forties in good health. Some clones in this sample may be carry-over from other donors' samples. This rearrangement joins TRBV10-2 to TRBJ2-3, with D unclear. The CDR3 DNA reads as TGCGCCAGCAGTGAGTCTTTAGATACAGATACGCAGTATTTT. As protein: CASSESLDTDTQYF.